The present T cell receptor beta chain was sequenced within a study of shared clonotypes between healthy human individuals. Turning to the study itself: Participating donors consisted of two women and a few men aged 18 to 49.

Once extracted for a subset, genomic DNA was divided evenly among several immunoSEQ plates. Researchers sequenced unsorted PBMC DNA using ten immunoSEQ deep assay plates. Measured with immunoSEQ multiplex PCR; TCRdb has only the in-frame clones, and not every one. Found here are 520,000 or so clones, 75% to 85% of them singletons; the top ten hold under 15%. The TCR was taken from a woman between 40 and 55 years old in good health. Some clones in this sample may be carry-over from other donors' samples. Sequencing input: PBMCs.

In DNA, the CDR3 is TGTGCCAGCAGCCCCCTTCGCGGAGGGGCTTGGGAGCAGTACTTC. Its protein is CASSPLRGGAWEQYF. This rearrangement joins TRBV7-9 to TRBJ2-7, with TRBD2 as a possible D gene (6 bases). The V end was cut by 5 bases, the J end by 7 bases, with 21 bases between. Germline V gene lookup returns CDR1 SEHNR and CDR2 FQNEAQ (reference sequence). CDR3 length: 15 amino acids.